This T cell receptor (beta chain) was profiled in a study of blood T cells in healthy people across ages (dated by TCRdb to the mid-2010s). With regard to the full study: In model experiments, template switching captured about one uniquely barcoded TCR beta cDNA molecule for every two T cells. Age-related changes in TCR beta repertoire diversity were measured in the study by deep sequencing normalized with unique cDNA molecular identifiers. Donors were grouped into four age groups: young (average approximately 15 years), middle-aged (39), aged (approximately 58) and long-lived (about 89). To avoid experimental bias, donors of different ages were randomly spread across the sequencing lanes. For two donors (one aged 18 to 29 and one aged 80 or older), the study analyzed two additional independent replicas of 1 million unique cDNA reads from the same blood draw. General study outcomes and caveats: Estimates of total diversity from one million sequenced T cells were regarded as lower bounds and underestimates. The CMV infection status of donors was not known, potentially confounding age-related changes in expanded clonotypes. The long-lived group showed more naive CD4+ T cells, fewer expanded clones and increased TCR diversity than the aged group, suggesting age selection. Observed TCR beta diversity per million T cells fell roughly linearly with age, and a significant reduction was already apparent by age around 40. A strong correlation was found between observed TCR beta diversity and the percentage of naive T cells measured by flow cytometry. Because profiling used bulk unsorted PBMCs, naive and antigen-experienced compartments could not be compared conclusively.

This clonotype was counted ten times or more. No antigen is known for it. No much larger clone exists at a distance of one base, and base qualities are not known. Taken from cysteine to phenylalanine, the CDR3 has 16 residues. Only CDR3 DNA is held: 48 bases, read in frame from base 1. CDR1 MDHEN and CDR2 SYDVKM were looked up in the germline V gene. Trimming removed 5 bases from V and 3 bases from J; the gene matches leave 10 bases unexplained. Library construction relied on 5' RACE. Sequenced using an Illumina HiSeq 2500. A second PCR of 7 to 11 cycles was performed with a sample-barcoded 5' primer and a J-beta primer mix. Each TCR beta cDNA molecule received a unique molecular identifier from a template-switch 5' adaptor carrying 12 random nucleotides. Each sample yielded at least 2.5 million CDR3-containing paired-end reads. First-strand cDNA synthesis was performed from all RNA using the Mint cDNA synthesis kit, with priming by a TRBC-specific oligonucleotide. Following uracil-DNA glycosylase treatment, all cDNA underwent a first 18-cycle PCR with the universal primers M1SS and BC2_uni_R. The authors' pipeline ran thus. For normalization, 1 million high-quality reads, each with a distinct molecular identifier, were randomly selected from each sample. Reads sharing molecular identifiers were discarded rather than binned into consensus sequences. MiTCR, run with a Q25 quality threshold and the strictest error-elimination algorithm, handled CDR3 identification, clonotype clustering and error correction. A nonparametric unseen species model using Euler transformation provided a lower-bound estimate of total TCR beta diversity. The public reads were reanalyzed by TCRdb: fastp trimming at Q25, MiXCR alignment, in-frame beta chains only. Identical CDR3 protein sequences are pooled into one entry, listed with their most common genes and DNA. Here the V and J calls rest on TCRdb's processing, not on the authors' analysis. The table for this sample lists more than 800,000 distinct CDR3 sequences; 29% of them were counted only once. The ten top clones hold 17% of the sample.

The roughly 38 donors, aged about 6 to 95 years, were systemically healthy Caucasian individuals from Russia. About 10 milliliters of peripheral blood were collected from each donor into EDTA-treated Vacutainer tubes. Ficoll-Paque density-gradient centrifugation was used to isolate PBMCs, with at least 6.5 million per sample. Trizol reagent was used to extract total RNA from the PBMCs, yielding at least 5.5 micrograms per sample. The percentages of naive CD45RAhigh/CD27high T cells were determined by flow cytometry on a PBMC aliquot from every donor. The sample taken for sequencing was blood. The chain is encoded by TRBV28 joined to TRBJ2-5, with TRBD1 matching 9 junction bases. The TCR originated in a woman aged 80 or over in good health. CDR3 region: CASSPHGGQGKETQYF. The sequenced DNA is TGTGCCAGCAGTCCCCACGGGGGACAGGGAAAAGAGACCCAGTACTTC.